This TCR beta chain was sequenced in a study of T cell repertoires in cytomegalovirus infection (dated by TCRdb to about 2019). Broadly, across the study: Donor HLA type was relevant to the analysis, because carriage of CMV infection together with the matching HLA type was indicated by public TCR beta signatures. Paper-wide results and their limitations: In both this cohort and an independent roughly 360-donor cohort, the cumulative frequency of public TCR beta family members distinguished carriers of CMV infection plus the relevant HLA type. The ex vivo response was dominated by HLA-C-restricted CMV-specific TCR beta clonotypes, which also provided the single most frequent clonotype in two of eight donors.

For CDR1 and CDR2, the germline V gene lists MDHEN and SYDVKM. CDR3 length: 12 amino acids, cysteine to phenylalanine. CDR3 DNA is the only sequence kept; it has 36 bases, read in frame from the first base. V is shortened by 5 bases, J by 9 bases, and the region joining them spans 13 bases. This clonotype was observed a few times. Its binding antigen is unknown. It has no much larger one-base neighbor in the sample; base qualities were not kept. Sequencer: Illumina HiSeq 1500. TCRdb reanalyzed the raw reads on its own, using fastp at Q25 for trimming and MiXCR for clone calling, and kept in-frame beta chains. Identical CDR3 proteins give one entry, which carries the most common genes and DNA. Across this sample there are some 350,000 distinct CDR3 sequences, with roughly 18% seen only once. In total, the top ten clones hold under 9% of the sample.

The sequenced sample consisted of PBMCs. The chain links TRBV28 with TRBJ2-5; possibly the D gene is TRBD2, per 5 matching bases. This TCR was recovered from a human donor in good health (CMV status not recorded). Some clones in this sample may be carry-over from other donors' samples. The DNA sequence follows: TGTGCCAGCAGTCGGACCGAGAGGGCCCAGTACTTC. It codes for CASSRTERAQYF. This CDR3, with the reference TRBV28 and TRBJ2-5 proteins standing in past its ends, gives the full variable domain DVKVTQSSRYLVKRTGEKVFLECVQDMDHENMFWYRQDPGLGLRLIYFSYDVKMKEKGDIPEGYSVSREKKERFSLILESASTNQTSMYLCASSRTERAQYFGPGTRLLVL.